This T cell receptor (beta chain) was identified in a study of T-cell reconstitution after alpha-beta-depleted transplantation in children. The CDR3 totals 14 residues. The germline CDR1 and CDR2 sequences are SGHVS and FQNEAQ. The ends were cut back, 3 bases at V and 2 bases at J, with 9 bases in the middle. TCRbeta library preparation incorporated unique molecular identifiers. From the PCR reads, TCRdb called clonotypes with MiXCR, one entry per CDR3 protein. The sample contains approximately 400,000 distinct CDR3 sequences, about 11% of which appear only once. This TCR was sampled from a human donor who donated a stem cell graft to a child with acute myeloid leukemia. The starting material was PBMCs from the stem cell graft donor, obtained from the stem cell graft. The chain combines TRBV7-8 with TRBJ2-3; possibly TRBD1 for D (6 bases). CDR3: CASSFTGLTDTQYF. The DNA of the CDR3 is TGTGCCAGCAGCTTTACAGGGCTCACAGATACGCAGTATTTT.